The 6 T cell receptor beta chains listed next were all sequenced from one sample in a study of graft-versus-host responses after intestinal transplantation. What these receptors recognize is not known. Data came from immunoSEQ multiplex PCR; TCRdb stores just in-frame clones and leaves some out. The table has about 26,000 clones, over 80% seen once; the top ten hold 0.7%. Source: unstimulated CD4+ T cells sorted from spleen or lymph node cells, taken before intestinal transplant. Receptors were obtained from a human donor who received an intestinal transplant.

This clone was counted between two and nine times. This sequence joins TRBV6-1 and TRBJ2-2; 7 positions match TRBD2. Germline CDR1 MNHNS, CDR2 SASEGT. The V segment lost 6 bases and the J segment 4 bases; nucleotides outside the gene matches: 5. The CDR3 sequence is 14 residues long. In nucleotides, the CDR3 is TGTGCCAGCAGCCGCCGGACTAGCACCGGGGAGCTGTTTTTT. This codes for CASSRRTSTGELFF.

The V call is TRBV5-4, the J call TRBJ1-2, with D perhaps TRBD1 (6 bases). V was trimmed by 0 bases and J by 8 bases, leaving 14 bases between them. The CDR3 loop spans 14 amino acids. Germline loops: CDR1 SGHNT, CDR2 YYREEE (reference sequence). CDR3 DNA: TGTGCCAGCAGCTTGGTGGTCAGGGGCGAGGGCTACACCTTC. Its translation: CASSLVVRGEGYTF.

The genes are TRBV28 and TRBJ2-1; 12 positions agree with TRBD2. The CDR3 length is 19 residues. Per the germline V gene, CDR1 is MDHEN and CDR2 is SYDVKM. Trimming took 4 bases from V and 8 from J; bases not matched to a gene: 18. Here the CDR3 DNA reads TGTGCCAGCAGTTCACCGGGACTAGCGGGCTTTCACCCTTCGGATGAGCAGTTCTTC. Translation gives CASSSPGLAGFHPSDEQFF. Together with reference TRBV28 and TRBJ2-1, the CDR3 gives the full variable domain: DVKVTQSSRYLVKRTGEKVFLECVQDMDHENMFWYRQDPGLGLRLIYFSYDVKMKEKGDIPEGYSVSREKKERFSLILESASTNQTSMYLCASSSPGLAGFHPSDEQFFGPGTRLTVL.

The V and J genes are TRBV7-9 and TRBJ2-5; D is uncertain. The V gene's germline CDR1 is SEHNR and CDR2 FQNEAQ (reference sequence). This CDR3 has 13 residues. Trimming took 2 bases from V and 5 from J, leaving 9 bases between them. CDR3 protein: CASSLNVRETQYF. As DNA, the CDR3 is TGTGCCAGCAGCTTAAACGTGCGGGAGACCCAGTACTTC.

On this clone itself: This sample also contains other DNA sequences that code for the same CDR3. The chain combines TRBV5-4 with TRBJ2-1; the D gene is possibly TRBD2 (6 bases). This CDR3 has 14 residues. CDR1 SGHNT and CDR2 YYREEE come from the germline V gene (reference sequence). V lost 2 bases to trimming and J lost 8 bases, with 14 bases between them. The CDR3 reads CASSFRDLGDEQFF. The CDR3 coding sequence is TGTGCCAGCAGCTTCCGGGACTTAGGGGATGAGCAGTTCTTC. The variable domain in full, with the rest retrieved from reference TRBV5-4 and TRBJ2-1, is ETGVTQSPTHLIKTRGQQVTLRCSSQSGHNTVSWYQQALGQGPQFIFQYYREEENGRGNFPPRFSGLQFPNYSSELNVNALELDDSALYLCASSFRDLGDEQFFGPGTRLTVL.

The CDR3 coding sequence is TGTGCCAGTCGGGCCGGGACAGGGGGCACTGAAGCTTTCTTT. Translating it yields CASRAGTGGTEAFF. The chain carries TRBV28 and TRBJ1-1; 11 nucleotides agree with TRBD1. J was trimmed by 4 bases and V by 9 bases; bases with no gene match: 7. The CDR3 has 14 amino acids. Germline CDR1 MDHEN, CDR2 SYDVKM.